The 22 T cell receptor beta chains below were found in one sample sequenced in a study of blood T cell repertoires in COVID-19. TCRdb keeps only in-frame clones here, not all; method: immunoSEQ multiplex PCR. The sample carries 390,000 or so clones, 80% to 90% recorded once. Sequencing input: PBMCs or T cells enriched from blood (not recorded which). The source of these receptors is a man between 18 and 35 years old who had recovered from COVID-19.

V usage is TRBV24-1 and J usage is TRBJ2-5; D possibly corresponds to TRBD2 (6 bases). Germline CDR1 reads KGHDR; CDR2 reads SFDVKD. V was cut by 5 bases and J by 4 bases, with 13 bases left in between. The CDR3 extends over 14 amino acids. CDR3 sequence (DNA): TGTGCCACCAGTGCCTTGGGAGGACGAGAGACCCAGTACTTC. Its protein product is CATSALGGRETQYF.

The chain links TRBV23-1 to TRBJ1-5; maybe TRBD1 (6 bases). TRBV23-1 has ORF status, its function being uncertain. The CDR3 has 16 amino acids. V was clipped by 2 bases and J by 0 bases, with 11 bases between them. CDR3 in DNA: TGCGCCAGCAGTCAACGGGACACCTATAGCAATCAGCCCCAGCATTTT. Protein: CASSQRDTYSNQPQHF.

The chain couples TRBV20-1 to TRBJ2-5; D might be TRBD2 (6 bases). With 3 bases removed from V and 1 base from J, the gap between germline ends came to 12 bases. This CDR3 spans 14 amino acids. The germline gives CDR1 DFQATT, CDR2 SNEGSKA (reference sequence). CDR3 DNA: TGCAGTGCTAGTGCGGCTAGCGTCCAAGAGACCCAGTACTTC. Encoded protein: CSASAASVQETQYF.

The V gene is TRBV4-1, the J gene TRBJ2-2; 8 nucleotides line up with TRBD2. The CDR3 sequence is 16 residues long. The ends lost 2 bases at V and 3 bases at J; junction bases unmatched: 5. Germline values: CDR1 MGHRA, CDR2 YSYEKL. CDR3 sequence (DNA): TGCGCCAGCAGCCAACCGGGACTAGATCACACCGGGGAGCTGTTTTTT. It encodes CASSQPGLDHTGELFF.

V is TRBV20-1 and J is TRBJ2-5; no reliable D call. The CDR3 length is 14 residues. CDR1 DFQATT and CDR2 SNEGSKA come from the germline V gene (reference sequence). Trimming took 3 bases from V and 1 from J, leaving 12 bases between them. The DNA for the CDR3 is TGCAGTGCTAGTCCCTCCCTGGCCCAAGAGACCCAGTACTTC. It translates to CSASPSLAQETQYF.

The chain recombines TRBV30 with TRBJ1-1; no definite D call. Germline V gene sequence: CDR1 GTSNPN, CDR2 SVGIG (reference sequence). Deletions cut 2 bases from V and 7 bases from J, with 11 bases between. This CDR3 spans 12 amino acids. For the CDR3, the DNA is TGTGCCTGGAGTATCCTGAGTCTTGAAGCTTTCTTT. Amino acids: CAWSILSLEAFF.

The gene calls are TRBV28 and TRBJ2-2; D gene ambiguous. The CDR3 loop spans 15 amino acids. In germline, CDR1 is MDHEN, CDR2 SYDVKM. V was trimmed by 3 bases and J by 2 bases, leaving 10 bases between them. The CDR3 protein is CASSFGQVNTGELFF. The CDR3 coding sequence is TGTGCCAGCAGTTTTGGGCAGGTTAACACCGGGGAGCTGTTTTTT.

The rearrangement joins TRBV6-5 to TRBJ1-1; D might be TRBD1 (6 bases). With 2 bases removed from V and 4 bases from J, the gap between germline ends came to 14 bases. The germline CDR1 and CDR2 sequences are MNHEY and SVGAGI. The CDR3 length is 15 residues. The CDR3 spells CASSYKGGVGTEAFF. The CDR3 DNA is TGTGCCAGCAGTTACAAAGGGGGGGTTGGCACTGAAGCTTTCTTT.

The chain is built from TRBV7-9 and TRBJ1-6; TRBD1 matches 7 bases. Trimming removed 8 bases from V and 10 bases from J; junction bases left unmatched: 14. The CDR3 extends over 15 amino acids. Germline-derived CDR1 and CDR2 are SEHNR and FQNEAQ (reference sequence). The CDR3 coding sequence is TGTGCCAGCGGGGTTGGGACAGAAGGCAAGTCACCCCTCCACTTT. This encodes CASGVGTEGKSPLHF.

V and J are TRBV28 and TRBJ1-2; TRBD1 aligns across 7 bases. The CDR3 covers 14 residues. V shed 3 bases and J 5 bases; nucleotides not matched to a gene: 6. From germline, CDR1 is MDHEN and CDR2 SYDVKM. CDR3 sequence (DNA): TGTGCCAGCAGTTTCCTGGGACAGAAATATGGCTACACCTTC. Translation gives CASSFLGQKYGYTF.

V is TRBV5-6 and J is TRBJ2-6; the match to TRBD1 covers 9 bases. The CDR3 loop spans 19 amino acids. Trimming at V came to 6 bases and at J to 0 bases, leaving 13 bases not matched to a gene. Germline loops: CDR1 SGHDT, CDR2 YYEEEE. CDR3 sequence (DNA): TGTGCCAGCACCCCTTACAGGGGGCGAGATTACTCTGGGGCCAACGTCCTGACTTTC. Translation gives CASTPYRGRDYSGANVLTF.

This chain links TRBV28 with TRBJ2-6; the D gene is possibly TRBD1 (5 bases). Germline values: CDR1 MDHEN, CDR2 SYDVKM. V dropped 5 bases and J dropped 1 base, with 15 bases sitting between them. CDR3 length: 17 amino acids. The CDR3 DNA is TGTGCCAGCAGTCTCCCCCAGGGATCGTCTGGGGCCAACGTCCTGACTTTC. Amino acids: CASSLPQGSSGANVLTF.

The genes are TRBV6-1 and TRBJ1-1, with D possibly being TRBD1 (5 bases). The CDR3 sequence is 13 residues long. Germline CDR1 reads MNHNS; CDR2 reads SASEGT. V was pared by 4 bases and J by 8 bases, with 14 bases between. The CDR3 DNA reads as TGTGCCAGCAGTGCCCAGGGTCCCACGGAAGCTTTCTTT. It yields the protein CASSAQGPTEAFF.

V is TRBV5-1 and J is TRBJ1-3; the D gene is possibly TRBD1 (5 bases). With 4 bases removed from V and 0 bases from J, the gap between germline ends came to 20 bases. The CDR3 covers 18 residues. The germline gives CDR1 SGHRS, CDR2 YFSETQ. The CDR3 region has the DNA TGCGCCAGCAGCCCCAGGGCAGGTTCGTCCCGCTCTGGAAACACCATATATTTT. It translates to CASSPRAGSSRSGNTIYF.

About this clone itself: One junction end disagrees with the germline gene, perhaps due to a read error. V usage is TRBV5-1 and J usage is TRBJ2-5, with TRBD2 matching 10 bases. CDR1 and CDR2 from the germline V gene are SGHRS and YFSETQ. This CDR3 has 16 amino acids. This chain's CDR3 is CASSPFTGTSEEAQYF. CDR3 bases: TGCGCCAGCAGCCCCTTCACGGGGACTAGCGAAGAGGCCCAGTACTTC.

This clone was counted once. The CDR3 nucleotides read TGTGCCAGTAGTATTTTGGCTAGTTACGACGAGCAGTACTTC. Protein sequence: CASSILASYDEQYF. V is TRBV19 and J is TRBJ2-7, with D unresolved. This CDR3 contains 14 residues. Per the germline V gene, CDR1 is LNHDA and CDR2 is SQIVND (reference sequence). Trimming removed 3 bases from V and 5 bases from J, with 14 bases in between.

The chain uses TRBV6-1 and TRBJ2-2; TRBD1 agrees at 7 bases. CDR1 and CDR2 from the germline V gene are MNHNS and SASEGT. V lost 2 bases and J lost 8; bases outside the gene matches: 8. CDR3 size: 15 residues. The CDR3 DNA sequence: TGTGCCAGCAGTGAATTTAGGACAGGCCTGGGGGAGCTGTTTTTT. This codes for CASSEFRTGLGELFF.

The chain uses TRBV6-5 and TRBJ2-7, with 8 bases fitting TRBD1. The CDR3 is made up of 15 amino acids. CDR1 is MNHEY, CDR2 SVGAGI, per germline. The J segment lost 2 bases and the V segment lost 6 bases, leaving 9 bases of the junction unmatched. CDR3 amino acids: CASRRPGQGPYEQYF. Written as DNA, the CDR3 is TGTGCCAGCAGAAGGCCCGGACAGGGCCCCTACGAGCAGTACTTC.

This sequence joins TRBV7-2 and TRBJ1-3, with TRBD1 as a possible D gene (6 bases). The CDR3 is 15 amino acids. The V end lost 2 bases, the J end lost 2 bases, and 10 bases lay between the germline ends. Germline V gives CDR1 SGHTA, CDR2 FQGNSA. The CDR3 coding sequence is TGTGCCAGCAGCTTATGGGCAGGGGCTGGAAACACCATATATTTT. It encodes CASSLWAGAGNTIYF. Complete variable domain (other parts from reference TRBV7-2 and TRBJ1-3): GAGVSQSPSNKVTEKGKDVELRCDPISGHTALYWYRQSLGQGLEFLIYFQGNSAPDKSGLPSDRFSAERTGGSVSTLTIQRTQQEDSAVYLCASSLWAGAGNTIYFGEGSWLTVV.

The chain recombines TRBV27 with TRBJ2-5; D call uncertain. Trimming stripped 0 bases from V and 7 bases from J, with 27 bases between. From germline, CDR1 is MNHEY and CDR2 SMNVEV (reference sequence). The CDR3 totals 19 residues. The CDR3 sequence is CASSLSFTASFLGPGTQYF. CDR3 nucleotide sequence: TGTGCCAGCAGTTTATCGTTTACCGCCAGCTTTCTCGGTCCGGGGACCCAGTACTTC.

The rearrangement uses TRBV4-1 and TRBJ2-2; TRBD2 matches at 9 bases. Germline-derived CDR1 and CDR2 are MGHRA and YSYEKL. The CDR3 extends over 15 amino acids. Trimming took 6 bases from V and 6 from J; bases not matched to a gene: 8. The CDR3 DNA reads as TGCGCCAGCAGTCCTCTGGCGGGGGGGCCCGGGGAGCTGTTTTTT. Its protein product is CASSPLAGGPGELFF.

This rearrangement joins TRBV9 to TRBJ2-7; 14 nucleotides match TRBD2. V trimming: 4 bases; J trimming: 7 bases; junction bases outside the gene matches: 4. The germline V gene encodes CDR1 SGDLS and CDR2 YYNGEE. This CDR3 contains 14 residues. The CDR3 region has the DNA TGTGCCAGCAGCACTAGACTAGCGGGAGGGGAGCAGTACTTC. Translation gives CASSTRLAGGEQYF. The variable domain in full, completed from reference TRBV9 and TRBJ2-7, reads DSGVTQTPKHLITATGQRVTLRCSPRSGDLSVYWYQQSLDQGLQFLIQYYNGEERAKGNILERFSAQQFPDLHSELNLSSLELGDSALYFCASSTRLAGGEQYFGPGTRLTVT.